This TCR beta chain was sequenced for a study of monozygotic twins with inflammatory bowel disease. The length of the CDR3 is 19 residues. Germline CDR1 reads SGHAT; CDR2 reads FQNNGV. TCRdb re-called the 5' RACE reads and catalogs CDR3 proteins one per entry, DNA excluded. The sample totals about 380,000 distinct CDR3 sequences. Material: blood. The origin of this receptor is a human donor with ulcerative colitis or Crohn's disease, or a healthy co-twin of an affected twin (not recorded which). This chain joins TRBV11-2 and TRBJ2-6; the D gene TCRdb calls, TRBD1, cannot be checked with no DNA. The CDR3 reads CASSLDIRPGGSGANVLTF.